Listed here is a single T cell receptor (beta chain). Its antigen remains unknown. The data are from a study of T-cell memory formation after mild COVID-19. The CDR3 spans 14 residues. Germline lookup yields CDR1 SGHTA and CDR2 FQGNSA. Between the trimmed V and J ends, which lost 5 bases and 2 bases, there was a span of 12 bases. The authors produced TCR alpha and TCR beta cDNA libraries with sample barcodes and UMIs by 5'RACE using constant-segment primers. TCRdb analysed the 5' RACE reads with MiXCR anew, one entry per CDR3 protein. Of 100,000 to 130,000 distinct CDR3 sequences in the sample, roughly a sixth were seen once. Study-wide results and limits: Certain responding clones were present in pre-infection memory, suggesting participation of cross-reactive memory. SARS-CoV-2 specificity was not confirmed for second-wave clones peaking on day 37. Mainly CM and EM harbored the contracting CD4+ clones; mainly EMRA harbored the CD8+ ones.

What was sequenced was PBMCs or a T cell subset sorted from them (not recorded which). This TCR was recovered from a man aged 18-30 years who had mild COVID-19 (a few samples of this study predate the infection). Cell type and time point are not known. V gene TRBV7-2 combines with J gene TRBJ2-5, with D perhaps TRBD1 or TRBD2 (5 bases each). The CDR3 loop reads CASSRGRTQETQYF. The CDR3 DNA reads TGTGCCAGCAGCCGGGGCAGGACTCAAGAGACCCAGTACTTC.